The T cell receptor beta chain described here comes from a study of cytomegalovirus exposure and HLA in healthy donors. It was with 60 Vbeta and 13 Jbeta primers that the PCR ran. The assay was immunoSEQ multiplex PCR, and TCRdb's table has in-frame clones only and misses some. Of 150,000 to 200,000 clones in the sample, about 85% are singletons; the top ten hold roughly 1.5%. This CDR3 region has 15 residues. CDR1 and CDR2 from the germline V gene are MGHRA and YSYEKL. The trim removed 1 base at V and 4 bases at J, leaving 5 bases unmatched. The sample was PBMCs. The chain uses TRBV4-1 and TRBJ2-5; 8 nucleotides align to TRBD1. The origin of this receptor is a woman between 50 and 59 years old in good health and CMV-seronegative. The CDR3 bases are TGCGCCAGCAGCCAAGGGACAGGGTTTGTAGAGACCCAGTACTTC. Its protein product is CASSQGTGFVETQYF.